This T cell receptor beta chain originates from a study of long-term antiretroviral therapy in people with HIV. Findings of the study overall: Even long-term ART left TRB diversity below transplant donor controls, despite gains. Blood draws took place between the mid-2000s and the late 2010s and possibly involved older ART regimens. Before ART, certain clones expanded, and these dominated the repertoire at all time points.

The CDR3 has 14 amino acids. V trimming: 6 bases; J trimming: 2 bases; junction bases outside the gene matches: 4. Germline V CDR1 and CDR2: SGHTS, YDEGEE. The assay, immunoSEQ v3.0, was run at survey level. 40,000-50,000 T-cell genomes per sample were the sequencing target. Profiling relied on immunoSEQ multiplex PCR, and the TCRdb table lists in-frame clones only, not all of them. This table has roughly 13,000 clones, around 73% appearing once. This clone was observed once. Its antigen is unknown. Sequences were derived from unsorted PBMCs, sampled 1.3 years after starting antiretroviral therapy. This receptor was obtained from a woman aged 18 to 35 with HIV. V usage is TRBV5-8 and J usage is TRBJ2-7; 11 nucleotides agree with TRBD1. The CDR3 protein is CASTRDRGTYEQYF. The CDR3 coding sequence is TGTGCCAGCACTCGGGACAGGGGGACCTACGAGCAGTACTTC.